This TCR beta chain was captured in a study of molecular identifiers for immune sequencing clone quantification. Trimming pared 4 bases from V and 19 bases from J, leaving 20 bases between. Germline-derived CDR1 and CDR2 are SGHTA and FQGNSA. The CDR3 has 13 residues. Sorted inputs of roughly 20,000 to 1,000,000 cells, with 10%, 30% or 50% RNA, yielded naive CD8 libraries. In preparing bulk TCR libraries, previously described methods and listed TCR primers were used. TCRdb ran MiXCR on the PCR reads and lists one entry per CDR3 protein. The table records approximately 550,000 distinct CDR3 sequences, roughly 25% of them present only once.

The source of this sequence is a human donor in good health. Some libraries in this study had Jurkat cell RNA spiked in. The chain uses TRBV7-2 and TRBJ1-6; D unclear. The sample taken for sequencing was naive CD8+ T cells from blood, with Jurkat cell RNA spiked in. Regarding subset: FACS-sorted CD8+CD4-CCR7+CD45RA+ naive T cells. This CDR3 reads CASSSVRYSPPHF. CDR3 sequence (DNA): TGTGCCAGCAGCTCCGTGCGGTATTCACCCCCTCACTTT.